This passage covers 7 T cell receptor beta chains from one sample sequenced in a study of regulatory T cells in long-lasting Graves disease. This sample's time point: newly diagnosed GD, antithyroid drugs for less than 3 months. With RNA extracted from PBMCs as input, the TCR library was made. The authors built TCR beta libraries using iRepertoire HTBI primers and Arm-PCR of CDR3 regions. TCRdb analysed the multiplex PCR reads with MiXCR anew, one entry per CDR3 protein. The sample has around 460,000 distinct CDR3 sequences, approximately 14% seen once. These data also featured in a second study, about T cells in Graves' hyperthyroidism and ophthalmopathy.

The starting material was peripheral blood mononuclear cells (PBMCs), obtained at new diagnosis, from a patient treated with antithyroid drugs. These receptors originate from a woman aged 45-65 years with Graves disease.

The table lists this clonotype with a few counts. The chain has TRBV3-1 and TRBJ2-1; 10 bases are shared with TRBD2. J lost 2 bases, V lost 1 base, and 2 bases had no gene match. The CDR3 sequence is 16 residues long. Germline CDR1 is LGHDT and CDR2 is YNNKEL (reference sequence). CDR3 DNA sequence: TGTGCCAGCAGCCAAGTCCTAGCGGGAGCCTACAATGAGCAGTTCTTC. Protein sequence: CASSQVLAGAYNEQFF.

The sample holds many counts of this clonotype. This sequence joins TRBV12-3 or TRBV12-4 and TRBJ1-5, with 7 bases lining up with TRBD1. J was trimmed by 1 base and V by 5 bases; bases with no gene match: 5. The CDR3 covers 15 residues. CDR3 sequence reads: CASSTRTGSNQPQHF. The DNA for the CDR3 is TGTGCCAGCAGTACTCGGACAGGAAGCAATCAGCCCCAGCATTTT.

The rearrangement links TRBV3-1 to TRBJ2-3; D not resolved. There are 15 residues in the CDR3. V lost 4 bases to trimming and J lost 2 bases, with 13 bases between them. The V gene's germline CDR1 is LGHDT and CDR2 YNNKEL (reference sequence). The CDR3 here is CASSPTWANTDTQYF. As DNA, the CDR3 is TGTGCCAGCAGCCCCACTTGGGCGAACACAGATACGCAGTATTTT.

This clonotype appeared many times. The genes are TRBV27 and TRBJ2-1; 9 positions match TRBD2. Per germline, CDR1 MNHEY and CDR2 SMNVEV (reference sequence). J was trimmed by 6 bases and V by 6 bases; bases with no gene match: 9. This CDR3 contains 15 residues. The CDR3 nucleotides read TGTGCCAGCAGGCCTACAGCGGGGGGCCCCAATGAGCAGTTCTTC. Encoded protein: CASRPTAGGPNEQFF.

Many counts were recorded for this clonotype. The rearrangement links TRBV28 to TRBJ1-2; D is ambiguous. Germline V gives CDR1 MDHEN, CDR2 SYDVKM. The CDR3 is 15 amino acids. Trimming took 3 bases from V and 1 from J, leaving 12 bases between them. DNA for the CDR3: TGTGCCAGCAGTTTTGATGAGAGTAGTAACTATGGCTACACCTTC. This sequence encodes CASSFDESSNYGYTF.

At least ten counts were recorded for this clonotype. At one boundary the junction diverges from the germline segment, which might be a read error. The DNA of the CDR3 is TGTGCCAGCAGGAGACAGGGCGCCTACGAGCAGTACTTC. It encodes CASRRQGAYEQYF. The chain joins TRBV5-1 to TRBJ2-7; 7 positions agree with TRBD1. Per germline, CDR1 SGHRS and CDR2 YFSETQ. The CDR3 runs 13 residues. Using reference TRBV5-1 and TRBJ2-7 for the parts outside the CDR3, the full variable domain is KAGVTQTPRYLIKTRGQQVTLSCSPISGHRSVSWYQQTPGQGLQFLFEYFSETQRNKGNFPGRFSGRQFSNSRSEMNVSTLELGDSALYLCASRRQGAYEQYFGPGTRLTVT.

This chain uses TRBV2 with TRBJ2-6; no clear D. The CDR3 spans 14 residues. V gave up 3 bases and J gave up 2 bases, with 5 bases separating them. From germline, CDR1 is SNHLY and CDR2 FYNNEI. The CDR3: CASSEAPGANVLTF. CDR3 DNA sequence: TGTGCCAGCAGTGAGGCCCCTGGGGCCAACGTCCTGACTTTC.